The entry that follows covers one TCR beta chain sequence. The data derive from a study of blood T cell repertoires in COVID-19. In the study overall: Samples came from the United States, Italy and Spain, spanning acute and convalescent COVID-19. The cDNA or gDNA used as material had been derived from T cells, B-cell-depleted T cells, or PBMCs.

Original methodology: Estimated nucleated cell counts came from reference gene primer amplification. Clones were sequenced by immunoSEQ multiplex PCR, and TCRdb holds only the in-frame ones, with some missing. The D gene and trimming were derived from the DNA, and the V and J assignments and clone size from that table. The sample holds over 350,000 clones; roughly 89% are singletons and the top ten take around 4.4%. This sequence originates from a woman between 25 and 40 years old with acute or convalescent COVID-19. Sequenced input: peripheral blood.

CDR3 amino acids: CASSIQRGPMIEQFF. The DNA of the CDR3 is TGTGCCAGTAGTATCCAGCGGGGACCTATGATTGAGCAGTTCTTC. This rearrangement joins TRBV19 to TRBJ2-1, with 7 bases matching TRBD2. The CDR3 contains 15 residues. V lost 3 bases and J lost 9; bases outside the gene matches: 11. Germline V gene data show CDR1 as LNHDA and CDR2 as SQIVND (reference sequence).